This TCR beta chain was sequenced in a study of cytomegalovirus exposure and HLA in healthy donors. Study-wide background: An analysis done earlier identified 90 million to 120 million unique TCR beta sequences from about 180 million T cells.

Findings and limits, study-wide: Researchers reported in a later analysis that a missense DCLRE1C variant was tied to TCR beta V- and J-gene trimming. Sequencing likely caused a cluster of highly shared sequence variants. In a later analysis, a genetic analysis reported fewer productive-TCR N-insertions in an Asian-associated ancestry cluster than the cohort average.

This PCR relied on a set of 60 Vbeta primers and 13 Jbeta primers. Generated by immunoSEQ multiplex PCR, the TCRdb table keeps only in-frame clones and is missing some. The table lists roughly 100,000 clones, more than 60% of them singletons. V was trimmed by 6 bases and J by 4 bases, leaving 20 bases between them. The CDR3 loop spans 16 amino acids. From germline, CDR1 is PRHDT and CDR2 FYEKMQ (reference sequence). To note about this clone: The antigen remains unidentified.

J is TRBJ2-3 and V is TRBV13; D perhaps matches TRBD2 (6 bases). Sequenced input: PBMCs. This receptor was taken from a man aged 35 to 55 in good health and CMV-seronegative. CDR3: CASSSWGGDLPDTQYF. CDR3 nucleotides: TGTGCCAGCAGTTCTTGGGGCGGGGACCTGCCAGATACGCAGTATTTT. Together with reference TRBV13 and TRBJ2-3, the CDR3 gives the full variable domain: AAGVIQSPRHLIKEKRETATLKCYPIPRHDTVYWYQQGPGQDPQFLISFYEKMQSDKGSIPDRFSAQQFSDYHSELNMSSLELGDSALYFCASSSWGGDLPDTQYFGPGTRLTVL.